A single sample gave rise to the 3 T cell receptor beta chains below, sequenced in a study of shared clonotypes between healthy human individuals. In the naive CD8 group, cells lacked CD45RO and were positively selected for CCR7, so terminally differentiated effector memory CD45RA+ cells were left out. Profiling relied on immunoSEQ multiplex PCR, and the TCRdb table lists in-frame clones only, not all of them. This table has about 2.2 million clones, about 93% appearing once. The sample consisted of naive CD8+ T cells from PBMCs. The source of these receptors is a man younger than 30 in good health. Some clones in this sample may be carry-over from other donors' samples.

This clone was picked up one time. The chain couples TRBV28 to TRBJ2-1; the D gene is possibly TRBD1 (6 bases). The CDR3 consists of 15 residues. Germline CDR1 is MDHEN and CDR2 is SYDVKM. With 4 bases removed from V and 9 bases from J, the gap between germline ends came to 19 bases. The CDR3 is CASSSEDRYIVEQFF. DNA for the CDR3: TGTGCCAGCAGTTCGGAAGACAGGTACATAGTTGAGCAGTTCTTC. The entire variable domain, with the rest obtained from reference TRBV28 and TRBJ2-1, is as follows: DVKVTQSSRYLVKRTGEKVFLECVQDMDHENMFWYRQDPGLGLRLIYFSYDVKMKEKGDIPEGYSVSREKKERFSLILESASTNQTSMYLCASSSEDRYIVEQFFGPGTRLTVL.

The chain couples TRBV5-1 to TRBJ2-1, with 9 bases aligning to TRBD1. The CDR3 is 16 amino acids. The ends lost 4 bases at V and 0 bases at J; junction bases unmatched: 5. In germline, CDR1 is SGHRS, CDR2 YFSETQ. The CDR3 bases are TGCGCCAGCAGCCCCGGGACAGGGAGCTCCTACAATGAGCAGTTCTTC. Its protein is CASSPGTGSSYNEQFF.

This clone was observed a handful of times. The chain links TRBV6-4 to TRBJ1-1; possibly TRBD1 for D (5 bases). Germline CDR1 reads MRHNA; CDR2 reads SNTAGT. This CDR3 is 13 amino acids long. The V and J ends lost 1 base and 8 bases respectively, with 11 bases between them. The CDR3 reads CASSDYPAGEAFF. DNA of the CDR3: TGTGCCAGCAGTGACTACCCCGCAGGGGAAGCTTTCTTT.